These 20 T cell receptor beta chains came from one sample sequenced in a study of blood T cells in healthy people across ages. Alongside a J-beta primer mix, a sample-barcoded 5' primer served in a second PCR lasting 7 to 11 cycles. TCRdb passed the 5' RACE reads through MiXCR, listing each CDR3 protein once. Among about 800,000 distinct CDR3 sequences listed, approximately 25% were seen once. These data also featured in a second study, about T cells of mothers and their children.

Sequencing input: blood. The source of these receptors is a boy aged 10-17 years in good health.

This clonotype was seen a single time. This chain joins TRBV14 and TRBJ1-4; 8 bases map to TRBD1. The germline CDR1 and CDR2 sequences are SGHDN and FVKESK. The V and J ends lost 0 bases and 7 bases, in that order; junction bases with no gene match: 4. The CDR3 covers 15 residues. The CDR3 bases are TGTGCCAGCAGCCAAGATCGGACAGGGCTTGAAAAACTGTTTTTT. This sequence encodes CASSQDRTGLEKLFF.

Ten or more counts support this clonotype. The chain combines TRBV27 with TRBJ2-7, with TRBD2 as a possible D gene (5 bases). The CDR3 runs to 13 residues. Trimming pared 0 bases from V and 4 bases from J, leaving 7 bases between. Germline V lookup: CDR1 MNHEY, CDR2 SMNVEV (reference sequence). CDR3 sequence (DNA): TGTGCCAGCAGTTTATCCGGCGGGTACGAGCAGTACTTC. Residues: CASSLSGGYEQYF.

The rearrangement joins TRBV7-9 to TRBJ2-2; 9 bases map to TRBD1. Germline V gene sequence: CDR1 SEHNR, CDR2 FQNEAQ (reference sequence). V shed 5 bases, J shed 3 bases, and the junction held 13 bases outside the gene matches. The CDR3 runs to 18 residues. The CDR3 sequence is CASSNIAEQGAYTGELFF. CDR3 bases: TGTGCCAGCAGCAATATTGCCGAACAGGGGGCTTACACCGGGGAGCTGTTTTTT.

V gene TRBV20-1 combines with J gene TRBJ2-1; no clear D gene. Germline V CDR1 and CDR2: DFQATT, SNEGSKA (reference sequence). The V gene lost 8 bases and the J gene lost 8 bases, with 4 bases spanning the gap. The CDR3 covers 8 residues. In DNA form, the CDR3 reads TGCAGTCCTCATGAGCAGTTCTTC. Translation: CSPHEQFF.

In this sample, this clonotype turned up a few times. This chain uses TRBV11-2 with TRBJ2-7; D unclear. CDR3 length equals 16 residues. Deletions cut 0 bases from V and 3 bases from J, with 15 bases between. Germline V gives CDR1 SGHAT, CDR2 FQNNGV. CDR3 loop: CASSLEALPGFYEQYF. DNA for the CDR3: TGTGCCAGCAGCTTAGAAGCTCTTCCGGGTTTCTACGAGCAGTACTTC.

This clonotype was counted between two and nine times. The rearrangement links TRBV12-3 or TRBV12-4 to TRBJ2-6, with 7 bases matching TRBD1. The V segment lost 5 bases and the J segment 1 base; nucleotides outside the gene matches: 5. The CDR3 has 16 amino acids. In DNA form, the CDR3 reads TGTGCCAGCAGTGCCCCGACAGGGTCTGGGGCCAACGTCCTGACTTTC. It yields the protein CASSAPTGSGANVLTF.

V gene TRBV5-6 combines with J gene TRBJ2-5, with 8 bases matching TRBD1. The J call is doubtful: the DNA matches TRBJ2-7 better. The CDR3 loop spans 14 amino acids. CDR1 and CDR2 (germline): SGHDT, YYEEEE. The CDR3 DNA follows: TGTGCCAGCAGCCTACAGGGGGACCCCTACGAGCAGTACTTC. Translation gives CASSLQGDPYEQYF.

This clonotype appeared a few times. The chain has TRBV6-2 or TRBV6-3 and TRBJ2-7; D uncertain. The V end lost 0 bases, the J end lost 5 bases, and 17 bases lay between the germline ends. Per germline, CDR1 MNHEY and CDR2 SVGEGT. This CDR3 has 16 residues. CDR3 coding DNA: TGTGCCAGCAGTTACTCCTTGCTGGGGATATCCCACGAGCAGTACTTC. Translation gives CASSYSLLGISHEQYF.

This rearrangement joins TRBV2 to TRBJ1-4, with TRBD1 matching 9 bases. CDR3 length: 14 residues. CDR1 is SNHLY, CDR2 FYNNEI, per germline. V dropped 8 bases and J dropped 7; count of bases not matched to a gene: 8. CDR3 nucleotides: TGTGCCAGCCTCTTGGGGACAGGGACTGAAAAACTGTTTTTT. Protein product: CASLLGTGTEKLFF. Using reference TRBV2 and TRBJ1-4 for the parts outside the CDR3, the full variable domain is EPEVTQTPSHQVTQMGQEVILRCVPISNHLYFYWYRQILGQKVEFLVSFYNNEISEKSEIFDDQFSVERPDGSNFTLKIRSTKLEDSAMYFCASLLGTGTEKLFFGSGTQLSVL.

This rearrangement joins TRBV11-2 to TRBJ2-1, with 11 bases lining up with TRBD2. This CDR3 contains 15 residues. The trim removed 5 bases at V and 7 bases at J, leaving 7 bases unmatched. Germline V gives CDR1 SGHAT, CDR2 FQNNGV. The CDR3 DNA reads TGTGCCAGCAGCATAACTAGCGGGAGTGGAAATGAGCAGTTCTTC. It codes for CASSITSGSGNEQFF.

V usage is TRBV29-1 and J usage is TRBJ2-2; 7 bases line up with TRBD1. Losses at the gene ends were 7 bases for V and 2 bases for J; bases not matched to a gene: 7. This CDR3 contains 14 residues. Germline V gives CDR1 SQVTM, CDR2 ANQGSEA. The CDR3, as DNA: TGCAGCGCCTGGACAGGACTCAACACCGGGGAGCTGTTTTTT. It encodes CSAWTGLNTGELFF.

V usage is TRBV27 and J usage is TRBJ1-4, with D hard to call. The V gene lost 8 bases and the J gene lost 3 bases, with 19 bases spanning the gap. CDR1 MNHEY and CDR2 SMNVEV come from the germline V gene (reference sequence). This CDR3 has 16 residues. The CDR3 reads CASSSTPLAANEKLFF. For the CDR3, the DNA is TGTGCCAGCTCATCGACCCCCTTAGCAGCTAATGAAAAACTGTTTTTT.

This clonotype was seen once. The chain has TRBV7-2 and TRBJ1-4; TRBD1 aligns across 11 bases. The CDR3 runs to 16 residues. Germline V lookup: CDR1 SGHTA, CDR2 FQGNSA. The trim removed 3 bases at V and 8 bases at J, leaving 8 bases unmatched. The CDR3: CASSFATGTGGEKLFF. CDR3 nucleotide sequence: TGTGCCAGCAGCTTTGCAACCGGGACAGGGGGGGAAAAACTGTTTTTT.

This clonotype appeared many times. The chain carries TRBV7-2 and TRBJ2-7; 7 bases align to TRBD2. The CDR3 covers 15 residues. J gave up 2 bases and V 5 bases, and 9 bases lay outside the gene matches. Per germline, CDR1 SGHTA and CDR2 FQGNSA. CDR3 DNA sequence: TGTGCCAGCAGCGAATCGATGGGACTAACCTACGAGCAGTACTTC. It yields the protein CASSESMGLTYEQYF.

The gene calls are TRBV9 and TRBJ1-2, with D possibly TRBD1 on 6 matching bases. CDR1 SGDLS and CDR2 YYNGEE come from the germline V gene. V dropped 6 bases and J dropped 4 bases, with 16 bases sitting between them. There are 14 residues in the CDR3. The CDR3 region is CASNPTGNSYGYTF. DNA of the CDR3: TGTGCCAGCAACCCTACAGGGAACAGCTATGGCTACACCTTC.

This clonotype was counted between two and nine times. This chain uses TRBV2 with TRBJ2-7; 7 bases map to TRBD2. Germline CDR1 and CDR2: SNHLY and FYNNEI. V lost 11 bases, J lost 6 bases, and 4 bases stayed unmatched. The CDR3 sequence is 10 residues long. CDR3 region: CASGGGEQYF. CDR3 nucleotide sequence: TGTGCCTCCGGCGGGGGCGAGCAGTACTTC.

In its sample, this clonotype was seen once. The chain joins TRBV27 to TRBJ2-3; 10 bases fit TRBD2. Germline loops: CDR1 MNHEY, CDR2 SMNVEV (reference sequence). This CDR3 is 18 amino acids long. The V segment lost 5 bases and the J segment 2 bases; nucleotides outside the gene matches: 13. In DNA form, the CDR3 reads TGTGCCAGCAGTCCCCTAACCCGGACTAGCGGCAACACAGATACGCAGTATTTT. Protein sequence: CASSPLTRTSGNTDTQYF.

This clonotype was observed a few times. The genes are TRBV29-1 and TRBJ2-2; D not certain. Germline V gene data show CDR1 as SQVTM and CDR2 as ANQGSEA. The germline V and J ends were trimmed by 5 bases and 4 bases, with 8 bases remaining between them. CDR3 length equals 12 residues. The CDR3: CSVLLATGELFF. CDR3 sequence (DNA): TGCAGCGTTCTACTGGCCACCGGGGAGCTGTTTTTT.

The gene calls are TRBV6-2 or TRBV6-3 and TRBJ2-7, with TRBD2 matching over 8 bases. This CDR3 is 15 amino acids long. V lost 8 bases, J lost 3 bases, and 12 bases stayed unmatched. Germline CDR1 MNHEY, CDR2 SVGEGT. CDR3 sequence: CASRGGGLGDYEQYF. The CDR3 nucleotides read TGTGCCAGCCGGGGGGGAGGTCTCGGAGACTACGAGCAGTACTTC.

The table lists this clonotype with a few counts. CDR3 in DNA: TGCAGCGTTGAGAGAGGACTAGCGGGAGGGGTTTTCAATGAGCAGTTCTTC. It codes for CSVERGLAGGVFNEQFF. The V gene is TRBV29-1, the J gene TRBJ2-1; 15 nucleotides line up with TRBD2. CDR1 and CDR2 (germline): SQVTM, ANQGSEA. The length of the CDR3 is 17 residues. Germline trimming cut 3 bases from V and 6 bases from J; bases unmatched to any gene: 9.